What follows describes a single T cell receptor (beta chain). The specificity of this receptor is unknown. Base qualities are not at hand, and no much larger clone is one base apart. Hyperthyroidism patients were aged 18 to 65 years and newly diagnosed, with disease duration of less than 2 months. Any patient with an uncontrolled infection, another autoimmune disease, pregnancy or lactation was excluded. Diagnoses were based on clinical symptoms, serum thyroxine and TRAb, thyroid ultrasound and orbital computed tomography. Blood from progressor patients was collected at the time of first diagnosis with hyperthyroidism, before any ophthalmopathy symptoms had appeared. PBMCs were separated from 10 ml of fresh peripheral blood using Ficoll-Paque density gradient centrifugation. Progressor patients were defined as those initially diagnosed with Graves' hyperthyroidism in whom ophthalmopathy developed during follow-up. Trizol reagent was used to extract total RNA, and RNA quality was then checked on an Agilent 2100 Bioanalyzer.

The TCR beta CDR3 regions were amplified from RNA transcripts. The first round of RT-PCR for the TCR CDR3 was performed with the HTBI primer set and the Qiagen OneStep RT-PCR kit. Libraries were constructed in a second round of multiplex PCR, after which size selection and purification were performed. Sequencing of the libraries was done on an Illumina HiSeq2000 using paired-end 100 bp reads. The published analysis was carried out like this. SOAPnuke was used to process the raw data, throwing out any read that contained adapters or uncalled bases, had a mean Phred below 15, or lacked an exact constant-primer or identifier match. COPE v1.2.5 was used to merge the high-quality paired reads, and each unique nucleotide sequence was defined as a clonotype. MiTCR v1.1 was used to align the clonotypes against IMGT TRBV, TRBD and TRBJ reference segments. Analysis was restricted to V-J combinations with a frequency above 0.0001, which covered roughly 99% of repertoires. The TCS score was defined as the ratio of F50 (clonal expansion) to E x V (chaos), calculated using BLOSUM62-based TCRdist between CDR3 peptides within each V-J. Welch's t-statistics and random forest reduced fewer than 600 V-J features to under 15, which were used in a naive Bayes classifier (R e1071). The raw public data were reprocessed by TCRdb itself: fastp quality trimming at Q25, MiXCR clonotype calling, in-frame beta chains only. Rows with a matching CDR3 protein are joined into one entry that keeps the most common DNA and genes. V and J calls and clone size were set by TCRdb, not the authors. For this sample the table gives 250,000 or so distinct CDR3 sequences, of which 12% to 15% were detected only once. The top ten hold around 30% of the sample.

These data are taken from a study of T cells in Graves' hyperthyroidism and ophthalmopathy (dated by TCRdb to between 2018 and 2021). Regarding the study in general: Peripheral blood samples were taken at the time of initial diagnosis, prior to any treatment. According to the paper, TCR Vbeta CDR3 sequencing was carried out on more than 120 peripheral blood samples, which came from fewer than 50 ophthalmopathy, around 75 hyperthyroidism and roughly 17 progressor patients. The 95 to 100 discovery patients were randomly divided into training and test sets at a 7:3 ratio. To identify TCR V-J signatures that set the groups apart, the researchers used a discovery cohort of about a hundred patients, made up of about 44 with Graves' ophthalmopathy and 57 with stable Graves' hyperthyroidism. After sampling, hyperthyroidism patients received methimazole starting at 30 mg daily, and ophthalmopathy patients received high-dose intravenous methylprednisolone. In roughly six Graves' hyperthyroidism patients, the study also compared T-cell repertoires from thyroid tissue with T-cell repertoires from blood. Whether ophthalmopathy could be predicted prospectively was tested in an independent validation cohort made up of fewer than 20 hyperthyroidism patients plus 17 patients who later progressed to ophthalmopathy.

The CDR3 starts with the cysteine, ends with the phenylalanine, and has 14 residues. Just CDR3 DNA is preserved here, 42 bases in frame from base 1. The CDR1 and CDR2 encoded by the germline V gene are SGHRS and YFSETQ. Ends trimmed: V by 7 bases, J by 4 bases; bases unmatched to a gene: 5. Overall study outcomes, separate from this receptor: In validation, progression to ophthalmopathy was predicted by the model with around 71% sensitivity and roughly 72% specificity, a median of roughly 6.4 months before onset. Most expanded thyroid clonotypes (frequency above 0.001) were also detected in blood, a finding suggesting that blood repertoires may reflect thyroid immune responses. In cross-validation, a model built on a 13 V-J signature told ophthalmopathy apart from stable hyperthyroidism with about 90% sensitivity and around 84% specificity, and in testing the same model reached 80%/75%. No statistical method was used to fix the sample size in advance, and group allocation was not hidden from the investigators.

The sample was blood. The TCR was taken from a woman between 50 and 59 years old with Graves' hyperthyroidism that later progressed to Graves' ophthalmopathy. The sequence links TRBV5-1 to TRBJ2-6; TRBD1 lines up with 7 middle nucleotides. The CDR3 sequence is CASQDREGANVLTF. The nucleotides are TGCGCCAGCCAAGACAGGGAGGGGGCCAACGTCCTGACTTTC.